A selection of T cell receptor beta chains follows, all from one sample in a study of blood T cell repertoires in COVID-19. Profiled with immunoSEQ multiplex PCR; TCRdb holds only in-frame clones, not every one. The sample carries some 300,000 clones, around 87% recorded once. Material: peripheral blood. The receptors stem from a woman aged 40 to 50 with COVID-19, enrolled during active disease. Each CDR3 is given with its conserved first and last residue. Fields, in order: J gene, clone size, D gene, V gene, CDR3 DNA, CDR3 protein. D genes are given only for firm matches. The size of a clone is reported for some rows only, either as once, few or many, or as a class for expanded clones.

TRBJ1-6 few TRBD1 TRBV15 TGTGCCACCAGCCGGGACAGGGAAAATTCACCCCTCCACTTT CATSRDRENSPLHF
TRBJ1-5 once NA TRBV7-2 TGTGCCAGCAGCTTAGGCTATAGCAATCAGCCCCAGCATTTT CASSLGYSNQPQHF
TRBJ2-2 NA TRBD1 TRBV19 TGTGCCAGTAGTACAACGGGACAGTACACCGGGGAGCTGTTTTTT CASSTTGQYTGELFF
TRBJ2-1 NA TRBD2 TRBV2 TGTGCCAGCTCTACTAGGACTAGCGGGTCGGTTGAGCAGTTCTTC CASSTRTSGSVEQFF
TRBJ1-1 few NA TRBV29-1 TGCAGCGTTGGCCGGGGTTCTATGAACACTGAAGCTTTCTTT CSVGRGSMNTEAFF
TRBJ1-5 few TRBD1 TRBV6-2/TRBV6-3 TGTGCCAGCAGTTATCTGACAGGGGGCTATCAGCCCCAGCATTTT CASSYLTGGYQPQHF
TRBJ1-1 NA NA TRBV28 TGTGCCAGCAGTTTTTTCGGGACAGAAGCTTTCTTT CASSFFGTEAFF
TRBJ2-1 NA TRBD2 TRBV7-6 TGTGCCAGCAGCTTAGGACTAGCGGTAAACAATGAGCAGTTCTTC CASSLGLAVNNEQFF
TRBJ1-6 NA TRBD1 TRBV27 TGTGCCACCTTTTTAAAAAACGACAGGGGGCTCTCTTCACCCCTCCACTTT CATFLKNDRGLSSPLHF
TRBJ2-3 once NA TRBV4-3 TGCGCCAGCAGCCAAGGTCCCTTAGGAGCAGATACGCAGTATTTT CASSQGPLGADTQYF
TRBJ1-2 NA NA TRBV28 TGTGCCAGCAGCCGAGGGCGGGGGGCGATCTATGGCTACACCTTC CASSRGRGAIYGYTF
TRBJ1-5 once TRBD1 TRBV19 TGTGCCAGTAGTACAAGACAGGGGGGAAAGAGCAATCAGCCCCAGCATTTT CASSTRQGGKSNQPQHF
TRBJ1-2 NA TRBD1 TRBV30 TGTGCCTGGAGTGCACAGGGGATGGGGGGCTACACCTTC CAWSAQGMGGYTF
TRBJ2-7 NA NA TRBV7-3 TGTGCCAGCAGCTTATTAGGTCAGGGCTACGAGCAGTACTTC CASSLLGQGYEQYF
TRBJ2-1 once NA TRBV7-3 TGTGCCAGCAGCTTATCGGGGGACTCCAATGAGCAGTTCTTC CASSLSGDSNEQFF
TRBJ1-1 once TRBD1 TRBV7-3 TGTGCCAGCAGCCTGGGGACAGGGGTTACTGAAGCTTTCTTT CASSLGTGVTEAFF
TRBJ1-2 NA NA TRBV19 TGTGCCAGTAGTATAGCGGACAGTAACTATGGCTACACCTTC CASSIADSNYGYTF
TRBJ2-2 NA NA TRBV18 TGTGCCAGCTCACTGGCGGCGAACACCGGGGAGCTGTTTTTT CASSLAANTGELFF
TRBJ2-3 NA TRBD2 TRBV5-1 TGCGCCAGCAGCTTGTGGGGTAGCGGGTGGTCTAGCACAGATACGCAGTATTTT CASSLWGSGWSSTDTQYF
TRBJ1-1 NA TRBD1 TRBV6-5 TGTGCCAGCAGTCTCCCGGACAGGGCTACTGAAGCTTTCTTT CASSLPDRATEAFF
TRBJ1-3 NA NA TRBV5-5 TGTGCCAGCAGCCAGGACAGCTCTGGAAACACCATATATTTT CASSQDSSGNTIYF
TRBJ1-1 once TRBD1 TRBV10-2 TGCGCCAGCAGTGCCCTTTCGGGGACAGGGAATGAAGCTTTCTTT CASSALSGTGNEAFF
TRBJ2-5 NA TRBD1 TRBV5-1 TGCGCCAGCAGCCCGGGACAGGGGGCGGAGACCCAGTACTTC CASSPGQGAETQYF
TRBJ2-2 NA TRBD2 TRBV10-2 TGCGCCAGCAGTGGGCTCGGGGGGGCCGCCGGGGAGCTGTTTTTT CASSGLGGAAGELFF
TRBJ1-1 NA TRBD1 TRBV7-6 TGTGCCAGCAACCCTACAGGGGACACTGAAGCTTTCTTT CASNPTGDTEAFF
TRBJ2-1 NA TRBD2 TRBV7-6 TGTGCCAGCAGCCCTATAGCGGGTTTGGGCAATGAGCAGTTCTTC CASSPIAGLGNEQFF
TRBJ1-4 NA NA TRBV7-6 TGTGCCAGCAGCTTAGTATCGCAGGGTCTTGGTGAAAAACTGTTTTTT CASSLVSQGLGEKLFF
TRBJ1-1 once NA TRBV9 TGTGCCAGCAGCGTAGCACCCAAGACAGAGATGAACACTGAAGCTTTCTTT CASSVAPKTEMNTEAFF
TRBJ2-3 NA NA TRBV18 TGTGCCAGCTCACCGTCGCGGAACACAGATACGCAGTATTTT CASSPSRNTDTQYF
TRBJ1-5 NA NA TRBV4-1 TGCGCCAGCAGCCAAGATCCGAGCAGGCGCAATCAGCCCCAGCATTTT CASSQDPSRRNQPQHF
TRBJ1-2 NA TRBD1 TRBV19 TGTGCCAGTAGCACCAGGGACAGGGACTATGGCTACACCTTC CASSTRDRDYGYTF
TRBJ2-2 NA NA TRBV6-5 TGTGCCAGCCTTTCCTCCGGGGAGCTGTTTTTT CASLSSGELFF
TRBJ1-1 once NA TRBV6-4 TGTGCCAGCAGTCCCCGGACTGGGATTGTAGCTTTCTTT CASSPRTGIVAFF
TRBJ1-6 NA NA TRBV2 TGTGCCAGCAGTGGACAGGCTAGCTCCTATAATTCACCCCTCCACTTT CASSGQASSYNSPLHF
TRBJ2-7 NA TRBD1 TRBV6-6 TGTGCCAGCAGTTCGGGACAGGTAACACGGGAGCAGTACTTC CASSSGQVTREQYF
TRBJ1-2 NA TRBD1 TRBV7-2 TGTGCCAGCAGCTTGCTACAGGGGGCGCGAGGCTACACCTTC CASSLLQGARGYTF
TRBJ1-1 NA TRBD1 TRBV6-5 TGTGCCAGCAGAGCATCACAGGGGGCGCGAACTGAAGCTTTCTTT CASRASQGARTEAFF
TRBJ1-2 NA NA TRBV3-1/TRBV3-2 TGTGCCAGCAGCGGCGAAGGAGGGTATGGCTACACCTTC CASSGEGGYGYTF
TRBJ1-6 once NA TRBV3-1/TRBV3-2 TGTGCCAGCAGCCAAGACGTACTGATTAATTCACCCCTCCACTTT CASSQDVLINSPLHF
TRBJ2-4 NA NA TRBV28 TGTGCCAGCAGTTTCAGTCCCAGGGTGTTGGGTAACATTCAGTACTTC CASSFSPRVLGNIQYF
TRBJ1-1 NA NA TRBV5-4 TGTGCCAGCAGCCGTGGGCAGTCGAACACTGAAGCTTTCTTT CASSRGQSNTEAFF
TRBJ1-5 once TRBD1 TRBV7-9 TGTGCCAGCAGCCTTAACCTCGGGACAGGGGCATCACAGCCCCAGCATTTT CASSLNLGTGASQPQHF
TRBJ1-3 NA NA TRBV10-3 TGTGCCATCAGTCCGACAGGCTCTGGAAACACCATATATTTT CAISPTGSGNTIYF
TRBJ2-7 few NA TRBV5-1 TGCGCCAGCCGACGGCCCGGGGTACACGAGCAGTACTTC CASRRPGVHEQYF
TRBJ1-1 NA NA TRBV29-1 TGCAGCGTCGTGAACACTGAAGCTTTCTTT CSVVNTEAFF
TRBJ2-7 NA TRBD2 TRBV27 TGTGCCAGCAGTCCTCTAGCGGGAGGAACCCCTTACGAGCAGTACTTC CASSPLAGGTPYEQYF
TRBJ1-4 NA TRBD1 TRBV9 TGTGCCAGCAGCCCCCACCGGACAGGAGCGGGTGAAAAACTGTTTTTT CASSPHRTGAGEKLFF
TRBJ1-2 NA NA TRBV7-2 TGTGCCAGCAGCTCCTGGACAGTTCCCATTACCGTCTATGGCTACACCTTC CASSSWTVPITVYGYTF
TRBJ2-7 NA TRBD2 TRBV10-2 TGCGCCAGCATGCTAACTAGCGGGAGGTCCTACGAGCAGTACTTC CASMLTSGRSYEQYF
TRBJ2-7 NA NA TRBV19 TGTGCCAGTAGTAAATCGGGGTTCTACGAGCAGTACTTC CASSKSGFYEQYF
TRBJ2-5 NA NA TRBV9 TGTGCCAGCAGCGCGACTAGTGAGGGTAGGGAGACCCAGTACTTC CASSATSEGRETQYF